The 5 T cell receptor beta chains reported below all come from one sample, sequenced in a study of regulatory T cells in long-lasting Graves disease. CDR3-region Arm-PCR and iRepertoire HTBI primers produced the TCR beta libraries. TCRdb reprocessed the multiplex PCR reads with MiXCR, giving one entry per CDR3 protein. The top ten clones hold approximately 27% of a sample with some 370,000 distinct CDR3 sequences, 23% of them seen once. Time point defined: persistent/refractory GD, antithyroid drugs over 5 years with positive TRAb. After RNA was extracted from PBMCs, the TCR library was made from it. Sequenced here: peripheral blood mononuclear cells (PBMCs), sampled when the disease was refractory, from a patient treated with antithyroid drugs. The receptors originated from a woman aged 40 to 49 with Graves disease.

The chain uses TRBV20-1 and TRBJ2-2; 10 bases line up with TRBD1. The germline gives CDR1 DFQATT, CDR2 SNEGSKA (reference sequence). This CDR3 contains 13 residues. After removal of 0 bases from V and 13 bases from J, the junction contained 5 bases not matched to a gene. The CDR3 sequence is CSARDDWDRGLFF. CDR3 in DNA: TGCAGTGCTAGAGATGACTGGGACAGGGGGCTGTTTTTT.

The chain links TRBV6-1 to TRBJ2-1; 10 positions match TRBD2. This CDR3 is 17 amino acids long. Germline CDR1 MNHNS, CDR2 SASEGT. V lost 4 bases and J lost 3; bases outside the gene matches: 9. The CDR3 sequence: CASSARTSGGDYNEQFF. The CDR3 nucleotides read TGTGCCAGCAGTGCTCGGACTAGCGGAGGGGACTACAATGAGCAGTTCTTC.

The CDR3 DNA reads TGTGCCAGCAGTTTATTATGGGAGACAGGGGGCACAGATACGCAGTATTTT. Its protein product is CASSLLWETGGTDTQYF. The chain is built from TRBV28 and TRBJ2-3; 8 nucleotides agree with TRBD1. The germline V gene has CDR1 MDHEN and CDR2 SYDVKM. The trim removed 1 base at V and 1 base at J, leaving 7 bases unmatched. The CDR3 totals 17 residues. Supplemented by reference TRBV28 and TRBJ2-3, the full variable domain reads DVKVTQSSRYLVKRTGEKVFLECVQDMDHENMFWYRQDPGLGLRLIYFSYDVKMKEKGDIPEGYSVSREKKERFSLILESASTNQTSMYLCASSLLWETGGTDTQYFGPGTRLTVL.

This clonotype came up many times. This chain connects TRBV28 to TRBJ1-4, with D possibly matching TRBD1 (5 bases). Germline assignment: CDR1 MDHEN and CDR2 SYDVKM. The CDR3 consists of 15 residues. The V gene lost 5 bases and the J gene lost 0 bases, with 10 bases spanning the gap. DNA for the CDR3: TGTGCCAGCAGTGGCGTGGGGGCAACTAATGAAAAACTGTTTTTT. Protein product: CASSGVGATNEKLFF.

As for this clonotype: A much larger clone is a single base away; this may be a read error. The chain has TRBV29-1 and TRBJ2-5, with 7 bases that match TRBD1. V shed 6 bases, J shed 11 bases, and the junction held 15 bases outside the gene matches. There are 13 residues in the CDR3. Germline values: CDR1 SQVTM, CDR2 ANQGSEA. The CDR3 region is CSVLDRERNLQYF. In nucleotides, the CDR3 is TGCAGCGTGCTCGACAGGGAAAGAAACCTTCAGTACTTC. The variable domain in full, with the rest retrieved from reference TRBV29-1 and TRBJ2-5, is SAVISQKPSRDICQRGTSLTIQCQVDSQVTMMFWYRQQPGQSLTLIATANQGSEATYESGFVIDKFPISRPNLTFSTLTVSNMSPEDSSIYLCSVLDRERNLQYFGPGTRLLVL.